Below are 5 T cell receptor beta chains sequenced from a single sample in a study of shared clonotypes between healthy human individuals. Some clones are missing from TCRdb's copy, which holds only in-frame ones; the method was immunoSEQ multiplex PCR. The sample carries roughly 720,000 clones, less than 95% recorded once. The specimen sequenced was memory CD8+ T cells from PBMCs. The sample's subset: CD45RO+ cells pooled with CCR7-negative TemRA cells. Receptor source: a man younger than 35 in good health. Some clones in this sample may be carry-over from other donors' samples.

This sequence joins TRBV28 and TRBJ2-3; D is possibly TRBD2 (5 bases). Trimming pared 0 bases from V and 2 bases from J, leaving 9 bases between. There are 15 residues in the CDR3. CDR1 and CDR2 from the germline V gene are MDHEN and SYDVKM. CDR3 region: CASSLWAGATDTQYF. For the CDR3, the DNA is TGTGCCAGCAGTTTATGGGCGGGCGCCACAGATACGCAGTATTTT. The full variable domain, completed using reference TRBV28 and TRBJ2-3, is DVKVTQSSRYLVKRTGEKVFLECVQDMDHENMFWYRQDPGLGLRLIYFSYDVKMKEKGDIPEGYSVSREKKERFSLILESASTNQTSMYLCASSLWAGATDTQYFGPGTRLTVL.

This CDR3 reads CASSFFSGRSSYEQYF. The CDR3 DNA is TGTGCCAGCAGCTTTTTTTCAGGGCGCAGCTCCTACGAGCAGTACTTC. The rearrangement links TRBV7-2 to TRBJ2-7; D is possibly TRBD1 (5 bases). The V gene lost 3 bases and the J gene lost 0 bases, with 15 bases spanning the gap. CDR3 length equals 16 residues. Germline loops: CDR1 SGHTA, CDR2 FQGNSA.

The chain employs TRBV28 and TRBJ2-3; D uncertain. CDR3 length: 14 residues. CDR1 is MDHEN and CDR2 is SYDVKM in the germline V gene. Trimming took off 5 bases at V and 11 bases at J, with 20 bases between the two ends. This CDR3 is CASSPLPGPGGQYF. CDR3 DNA: TGTGCCAGCAGTCCACTACCGGGCCCCGGTGGGCAGTATTTT.

The chain links TRBV27 to TRBJ2-1; 12 nucleotides agree with TRBD2. V shed 3 bases and J 4 bases; nucleotides not matched to a gene: 1. The V gene's germline CDR1 is MNHEY and CDR2 SMNVEV (reference sequence). This CDR3 is 15 amino acids long. DNA for the CDR3: TGTGCCAGCAGTTTGACTAGCGGGAGATACAATGAGCAGTTCTTC. Its protein product is CASSLTSGRYNEQFF.

V gene TRBV7-2 combines with J gene TRBJ2-7, with D maybe TRBD1 (6 bases). Trimming shortened V by 5 bases and J by 4 bases, and 18 bases separated the two germline ends. CDR1 SGHTA and CDR2 FQGNSA come from the germline V gene. The CDR3 spans 15 residues. As DNA, the CDR3 is TGTGCCAGCAGCCGCTCAGGGGCAGTTAATTACGAGCAGTACTTC. Residues: CASSRSGAVNYEQYF.